These T cell receptor beta chains were read from a single sample in a study of blood T cell repertoires in COVID-19. Sequencing was performed with immunoSEQ multiplex PCR; in TCRdb, only in-frame clones are kept and a portion is missing. This sample has roughly 100,000 clones, with more than 80% found just once. The source material was peripheral blood. These receptors came from a woman aged 55-75 years with acute or convalescent COVID-19. Each CDR3 is given with its conserved first and last residue. A D gene is named only where the DNA matches it firmly. Clone size appears in some rows only: once, few, many, or a class for an expanded clone.

CDR3,DNA,J,size,V,D,length
CASSESWPRQGARQPQHF,TGCGCCAGCAGTGAGTCTTGGCCGAGACAGGGGGCGCGGCAGCCCCAGCATTTT,TRBJ1-5,few,TRBV10-1,TRBD1,18
CASSRPGTDTQYF,TGTGCCAGTAGTAGGCCGGGTACAGATACGCAGTATTTT,TRBJ2-3,.,TRBV19,.,13
CASSWTGYSSYEQYF,TGTGCCAGTAGCTGGACAGGTTACAGCTCCTACGAGCAGTACTTC,TRBJ2-7,.,TRBV19,TRBD1,15
CASSSNTAASTDTQYF,TGTGCCAGCAGCTCCAACACAGCGGCAAGCACAGATACGCAGTATTTT,TRBJ2-3,few,TRBV7-8,.,16
CATSDRRDNLNNEQFF,TGTGCCACCAGTGATCGTAGGGACAACCTAAACAATGAGCAGTTCTTC,TRBJ2-1,.,TRBV24-1,.,16
CASTPGGHSNQPQHF,TGTGCCAGCACCCCAGGGGGCCATAGCAATCAGCCCCAGCATTTT,TRBJ1-5,few,TRBV6-6,TRBD1,15
CASSDRVGYTF,TGTGCCAGTTCGGACAGGGTAGGCTACACCTTC,TRBJ1-2,few,TRBV19,TRBD1,11
CASSSGQTKTDTQYF,TGTGCCAGCAGCTCGGGACAGACAAAGACAGATACGCAGTATTTT,TRBJ2-3,.,TRBV5-4,TRBD1,15
CASSPRSGGGTYEQYF,TGTGCCAGCAGCCCAAGGTCAGGGGGCGGCACCTACGAGCAGTACTTC,TRBJ2-7,.,TRBV7-9,TRBD1,16
CASSPTRQGYEQYF,TGTGCCAGCTCACCTACGAGACAGGGTTACGAGCAGTACTTC,TRBJ2-7,.,TRBV18,TRBD1,14
CASSLRGGRDRGPPTEAFF,TGCGCCAGCAGCCTAAGAGGGGGGAGGGACAGGGGGCCCCCCACTGAAGCTTTCTTT,TRBJ1-1,.,TRBV4-1,TRBD1,19
CASQGAQMNTEAFF,TGTGCCAGTCAGGGGGCGCAGATGAACACTGAAGCTTTCTTT,TRBJ1-1,once,TRBV28,TRBD1,14
CATREADTQYF,TGTGCCACAAGGGAGGCAGATACGCAGTATTTT,TRBJ2-3,.,TRBV7-9,.,11
CASCGQRGSYNEQFF,TGTGCCAGCTGTGGGCAGCGAGGGTCCTACAATGAGCAGTTCTTC,TRBJ2-1,.,TRBV28,.,15
CASMTGIIGTEAFF,TGTGCCAGTATGACAGGAATCATCGGCACTGAAGCTTTCTTT,TRBJ1-1,.,TRBV19,.,14
CASSPQGLAGNTGELFF,TGTGCCAGCTCACCTCAGGGACTAGCGGGGAACACCGGGGAGCTGTTTTTT,TRBJ2-2,once,TRBV18,TRBD2,17
CASSFTSYYEQYF,TGTGCCAGCAGTTTTACTTCCTACTACGAGCAGTACTTC,TRBJ2-7,.,TRBV28,.,13
CASSGTGGGYGYTF,TGCGCCAGCAGCGGGACAGGCGGTGGCTATGGCTACACCTTC,TRBJ1-2,.,TRBV5-1,TRBD1,14
CASSMTGTGSHEQYF,TGTGCCAGCAGCATGACGGGGACAGGGAGCCACGAGCAGTACTTC,TRBJ2-7,.,TRBV6-5,TRBD1,15
CASSEPGGLGYTF,TGCGCCAGCAGCGAACCAGGGGGCCTTGGCTACACCTTC,TRBJ1-2,.,TRBV5-1,TRBD1,13
CATSSHLPGGEKLFF,TGTGCCACCAGCTCCCACCTCCCCGGTGGTGAAAAACTGTTTTTT,TRBJ1-4,once,TRBV15,.,15
CASSLDREPEAFF,TGTGCCAGTAGCCTCGACAGGGAACCTGAAGCTTTCTTT,TRBJ1-1,.,TRBV19,TRBD1,13
CASSLSQSTDTQYF,TGTGCCAGCAGCTTGTCCCAGAGCACAGATACGCAGTATTTT,TRBJ2-3,.,TRBV7-9,.,14
CASSFRNTDTQYF,TGTGCCAGCAGTTTCAGGAACACAGATACGCAGTATTTT,TRBJ2-3,.,TRBV12-3/TRBV12-4,.,13
CASSLVQGNQPQHF,TGTGCCAGCAGTTTAGTACAGGGGAATCAGCCCCAGCATTTT,TRBJ1-5,.,TRBV28,TRBD1,14
CASGRQRGGRNEQFF,TGTGCCAGCGGGCGGCAGCGGGGGGGCAGGAATGAGCAGTTCTTC,TRBJ2-1,few,TRBV11-1,TRBD2,15
CASRTAGGSEQFF,TGTGCCAGCAGAACCGCGGGGGGGAGTGAGCAGTTCTTC,TRBJ2-1,.,TRBV2,TRBD2,13
CASSIDSQAGANSPLHF,TGTGCCAGTAGTATAGACTCCCAAGCAGGGGCGAATTCACCCCTCCACTTT,TRBJ1-6,.,TRBV19,.,17
CASQGGGPNSGNTIYF,TGTGCCAGTCAAGGAGGCGGCCCGAACTCTGGAAACACCATATATTTT,TRBJ1-3,.,TRBV28,.,16
CASSPSAGAAVGEQFF,TGTGCCAGCAGCCCGTCAGCGGGAGCCGCCGTCGGTGAGCAGTTCTTC,TRBJ2-1,once,TRBV11-2,TRBD2,16
CASSPPEGSETQYF,TGTGCCAGCTCACCACCGGAGGGATCGGAGACCCAGTACTTC,TRBJ2-5,once,TRBV18,.,14
CASSQGAGRIQETQYF,TGTGCCAGCAGCCAAGGGGCCGGTCGAATCCAAGAGACCCAGTACTTC,TRBJ2-5,.,TRBV3-1/TRBV3-2,.,16
CASSERGEQYF,TGTGCCAGCAGTGAACGCGGGGAGCAGTACTTC,TRBJ2-7,.,TRBV2,.,11
CASSLGALYGYTF,TGTGCCAGCAGCTTAGGGGCCCTGTATGGCTACACCTTC,TRBJ1-2,once,TRBV7-2,.,13
CASSPDRGFTYEQYF,TGTGCCAGCAGTCCGGACAGGGGATTTACCTACGAGCAGTACTTC,TRBJ2-7,.,TRBV7-6,TRBD1,15
CASSPLKARLAGDQAQYF,TGTGCCAGCAGCCCCTTAAAGGCTCGACTAGCGGGGGACCAGGCGCAGTATTTT,TRBJ2-3,.,TRBV4-2,TRBD2,18
CASSQDSSGVYEQYF,TGTGCCAGCAGCCAAGATTCGTCGGGAGTATACGAGCAGTACTTC,TRBJ2-7,.,TRBV4-2,.,15
CASSKVGARGRSNQPQHF,TGTGCCAGCAGCAAAGTGGGGGCCAGGGGGCGAAGCAATCAGCCCCAGCATTTT,TRBJ1-5,.,TRBV21-1,.,18
CASSQWTAQETQYF,TGTGCCAGCAGCCAATGGACAGCGCAAGAGACCCAGTACTTC,TRBJ2-5,.,TRBV11-2,.,14
CASSLRTGVGDSPLHF,TGCGCCAGCAGCTTGAGGACAGGGGTTGGCGATTCACCCCTCCACTTT,TRBJ1-6,.,TRBV5-1,TRBD1,16
CASSLSGGTINTEAFF,TGTGCCAGCAGTTTATCTGGAGGAACCATAAACACTGAAGCTTTCTTT,TRBJ1-1,.,TRBV27,.,16
CASSRDRGGYGYTF,TGTGCCAGCAGCCGCGACAGGGGGGGCTATGGCTACACCTTC,TRBJ1-2,.,TRBV14,TRBD1,14
CASSSGRGQKLFF,TGTGCCAGCAGCTCCGGCAGGGGGCAAAAACTGTTTTTT,TRBJ1-4,few,TRBV13,TRBD1,13
CASSTLESTDTQYF,TGTGCCAGCTCCACACTAGAATCCACAGATACGCAGTATTTT,TRBJ2-3,few,TRBV11-1,.,14
CASVGGRADSSYNEQFF,TGTGCTAGTGTAGGCGGGAGGGCTGATAGTTCCTACAATGAGCAGTTCTTC,TRBJ2-1,.,TRBV12-5,TRBD2,17
CASSPDRSNYGYTF,TGTGCCAGCAGCCCGGACAGGTCCAACTATGGCTACACCTTC,TRBJ1-2,.,TRBV7-3,TRBD1,14
CASSLEQPVVGTEAFF,TGTGCCAGCAGCTTAGAACAGCCTGTGGTAGGCACTGAAGCTTTCTTT,TRBJ1-1,.,TRBV7-8,.,16
CASSLGGGSYNEQFF,TGTGCCAGCAGTTTGGGGGGGGGCTCCTACAATGAGCAGTTCTTC,TRBJ2-1,.,TRBV27,TRBD2,15
CASSPISSGSFTGELFF,TGTGCCAGCAGCCCGATTAGTAGCGGGTCCTTCACCGGGGAGCTGTTTTTT,TRBJ2-2,.,TRBV7-6,TRBD2,17
CASSKGAVSYTF,TGTGCCAGCAGCAAAGGGGCAGTCAGCTACACCTTC,TRBJ1-2,.,TRBV12-3/TRBV12-4,.,12
CATKQGQSTDTQYF,TGTGCCACCAAACAGGGTCAAAGCACAGATACGCAGTATTTT,TRBJ2-3,.,TRBV27,.,14
CASSSSGTSKSEQFF,TGTGCCAGCAGTTCATCCGGGACTAGCAAGTCAGAGCAGTTCTTC,TRBJ2-1,.,TRBV6-6,TRBD2,15
CASSATFQGTEAFF,TGTGCCAGCAGCGCGACGTTCCAGGGCACTGAAGCTTTCTTT,TRBJ1-1,.,TRBV3-1/TRBV3-2,.,14
CASSPGYGYTF,TGTGCCAGCAGCCCAGGATATGGCTACACCTTC,TRBJ1-2,once,TRBV14,.,11
CSVGGQGTQTYEQYF,TGCAGCGTTGGGGGACAGGGGACCCAAACCTACGAGCAGTACTTC,TRBJ2-7,few,TRBV29-1,TRBD1,15
CASSPPGGGAPDTQYF,TGCGCCAGCAGCCCCCCTGGCGGGGGGGCCCCAGATACGCAGTATTTT,TRBJ2-3,.,TRBV4-1,TRBD2,16
CASSRRDTVSTGELFF,TGTGCCAGCAGTCGCCGGGACACGGTGAGCACCGGGGAGCTGTTTTTT,TRBJ2-2,few,TRBV5-4,.,16